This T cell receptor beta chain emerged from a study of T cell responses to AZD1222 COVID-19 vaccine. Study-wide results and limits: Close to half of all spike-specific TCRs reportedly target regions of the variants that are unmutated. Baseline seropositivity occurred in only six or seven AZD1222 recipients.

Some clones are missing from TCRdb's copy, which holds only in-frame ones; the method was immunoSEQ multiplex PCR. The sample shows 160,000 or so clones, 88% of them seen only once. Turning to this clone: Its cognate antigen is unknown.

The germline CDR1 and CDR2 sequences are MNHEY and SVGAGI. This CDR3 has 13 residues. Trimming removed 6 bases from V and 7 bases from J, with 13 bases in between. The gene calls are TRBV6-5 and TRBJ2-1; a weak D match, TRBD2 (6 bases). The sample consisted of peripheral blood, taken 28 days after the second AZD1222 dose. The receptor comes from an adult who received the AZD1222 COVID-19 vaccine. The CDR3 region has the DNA TGTGCCAGCAGCGGGGGTCAGTTTAATGAGCAGTTCTTC. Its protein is CASSGGQFNEQFF.